The sample holds many counts of the clone carrying this TCR beta chain. Its antigen is undetermined. These data are taken from a study of metastatic and nonmetastatic thyroid tumors. Study at large: A comparison of repertoires was made across blood and tumor or nodule tissue from malignant and benign thyroid patients.

Authors' data handling: It was from CDR3 differences across clinicopathological groups that a distant-metastasis classifier for papillary thyroid cancer was built. MiXCR was used by TCRdb to re-call the PCR reads. Here the V and J calls rest on TCRdb's processing, not on the authors' analysis. The sample lists about 40,000 clones, around 16% seen once, with about 3.8% in the top ten. Treatment of any kind had been given to no patient before thyroid surgery. Germline CDR1 and CDR2: LNHDA and SQIVND (reference sequence). The V end was cut by 3 bases, the J end by 9 bases, with 11 bases between. CDR3 length equals 12 residues. The study, taken as a whole, reports: The study reportedly found significantly higher TCR beta diversity in malignant thyroid tumors than benign nodules, in blood and tumor.

This receptor was identified in a female donor with papillary thyroid cancer or a benign thyroid nodule (not recorded which). Some clones in this sample may be carry-over from other donors' samples. V usage is TRBV19 and J usage is TRBJ2-5, with D possibly being TRBD2 (5 bases). What was sequenced was blood. CDR3 sequence: CASSISMEAQYF. The CDR3 nucleotides are TGTGCCAGTAGTATCTCCATGGAGGCCCAGTACTTC.